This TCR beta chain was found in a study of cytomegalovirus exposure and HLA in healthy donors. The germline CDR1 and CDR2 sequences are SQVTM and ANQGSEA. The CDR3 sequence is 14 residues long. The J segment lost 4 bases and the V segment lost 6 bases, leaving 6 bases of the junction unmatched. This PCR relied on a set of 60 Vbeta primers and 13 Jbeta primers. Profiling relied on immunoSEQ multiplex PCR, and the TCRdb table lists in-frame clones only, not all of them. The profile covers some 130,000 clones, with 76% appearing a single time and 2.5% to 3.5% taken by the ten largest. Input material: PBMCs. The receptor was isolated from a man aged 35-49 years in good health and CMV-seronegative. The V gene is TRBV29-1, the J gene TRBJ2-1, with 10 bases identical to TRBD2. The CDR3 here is CSVVLAGDYNEQFF. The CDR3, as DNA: TGCAGCGTGGTTCTAGCGGGGGATTACAATGAGCAGTTCTTC.